A single sample is the source of the 26 T cell receptor beta chains below, sequenced in a study of T cell responses to AZD1222 COVID-19 vaccine. Data came from immunoSEQ multiplex PCR; TCRdb stores just in-frame clones and leaves some out. The sample lists 150,000 to 200,000 clones; roughly 94% were seen once. The material sequenced was peripheral blood, taken 28 days after the second AZD1222 dose. The receptor set was obtained from an adult who received the AZD1222 COVID-19 vaccine.

This rearrangement joins TRBV5-1 to TRBJ2-7; a possible D gene is TRBD2 (6 bases). V lost 0 bases and J 4 bases, leaving 11 bases between the germline ends. CDR1 SGHRS and CDR2 YFSETQ come from the germline V gene. The CDR3 sequence is 14 residues long. The CDR3 region has the DNA TGCGCCAGCAGCTTGGATGGGGGGACGTACGAGCAGTACTTC. Its protein is CASSLDGGTYEQYF.

The V and J genes are TRBV3-1 (or the pseudogene TRBV3-2) and TRBJ2-1, with 8 nucleotides matching TRBD1. The CDR3 runs 13 residues. CDR1 LGHDT and CDR2 YNNKEL come from the germline V gene (reference sequence). Trimming took 4 bases from V and 6 from J; bases not matched to a gene: 2. As DNA, the CDR3 is TGTGCCAGCAGCCCGACAGGGGTCAATGAGCAGTTCTTC. Its protein product is CASSPTGVNEQFF.

The genes are TRBV4-2 and TRBJ2-1; D perhaps matches TRBD2 (6 bases). Per germline, CDR1 LGHNA and CDR2 YNFKEQ. V was cut by 0 bases and J by 7 bases, with 19 bases left in between. CDR3 length: 17 residues. Here the CDR3 reads CASSQEARGGAVNEQFF. CDR3 coding DNA: TGTGCCAGCAGCCAAGAGGCCCGGGGCGGGGCGGTTAATGAGCAGTTCTTC.

The V call is TRBV9, the J call TRBJ2-3, with 8 bases identical to TRBD1. The germline V gene encodes CDR1 SGDLS and CDR2 YYNGEE. V dropped 1 base and J dropped 0; count of bases not matched to a gene: 4. This CDR3 is 16 amino acids long. CDR3 residues: CASSVRDRTSTDTQYF. The CDR3 nucleotides read TGTGCCAGCAGCGTACGGGACAGGACTAGCACAGATACGCAGTATTTT.

The rearrangement links TRBV18 to TRBJ1-2, with D unclear. Germline lookup yields CDR1 KGHSH and CDR2 LQKENI. V was cut by 0 bases and J by 2 bases, with 4 bases left in between. This CDR3 is built from 13 residues. The CDR3 here is CASSPPVNYGYTF. In DNA, the CDR3 is TGTGCCAGCTCACCACCGGTAAACTATGGCTACACCTTC.

The chain links TRBV6-5 to TRBJ2-7; 7 bases are shared with TRBD1. The CDR3 loop spans 14 amino acids. Germline V lookup: CDR1 MNHEY, CDR2 SVGAGI. Trimming took 6 bases from V and 5 from J; bases not matched to a gene: 10. CDR3 sequence (DNA): TGTGCCAGCAGCAGATACAGGGGAAGGAACGAGCAGTACTTC. It translates to CASSRYRGRNEQYF.

The gene calls are TRBV7-8 and TRBJ1-6; perhaps TRBD1 as D (5 bases). There are 14 residues in the CDR3. Germline V gene sequence: CDR1 SGHVS, CDR2 FQNEAQ. V dropped 4 bases and J dropped 6 bases, with 10 bases sitting between them. The CDR3 coding sequence is TGTGCCAGCAGCTCCACCGGGGGTAATTCACCCCTCCACTTT. Amino acids: CASSSTGGNSPLHF.

The chain joins TRBV5-6 to TRBJ2-5; TRBD2 matches 10 bases. CDR3 size: 18 residues. Germline assignment: CDR1 SGHDT and CDR2 YYEEEE. Trimming cost V 1 base and J 2 bases; bases outside gene matches: 11. DNA of the CDR3: TGTGCCAGCAGCTTGTTCAGCGGGGGGGCGCTAACACAAGAGACCCAGTACTTC. Residues: CASSLFSGGALTQETQYF.

The chain joins TRBV12-5 to TRBJ2-5; 7 positions match TRBD1. Trimming took 1 base from V and 4 from J; bases not matched to a gene: 3. The CDR3 is 14 residues long. Looked up from germline, CDR1 is LGHNT and CDR2 is FRNRAP. CDR3 sequence: CASGLGQGRETQYF. The CDR3, as DNA: TGTGCTAGTGGTTTGGGACAGGGAAGAGAGACCCAGTACTTC.

In DNA form, the CDR3 reads TGTGCCAGTAGTATCCTACAGGCGAACACCGGGGAGCTGTTTTTT. As protein: CASSILQANTGELFF. This chain links TRBV19 with TRBJ2-2, with a tentative D call TRBD1 (5 bases). V lost 3 bases and J 0 bases, leaving 8 bases between the germline ends. Germline V gives CDR1 LNHDA, CDR2 SQIVND (reference sequence). The CDR3 extends over 15 amino acids.

The chain is built from TRBV12-5 and TRBJ2-5, with 9 bases that match TRBD1. This CDR3 is built from 17 residues. Germline V gene lookup returns CDR1 LGHNT and CDR2 FRNRAP. With 6 bases clipped from V and 5 bases from J, the junction kept 16 bases outside the gene matches. CDR3 protein: CASGPGARTGGVETQYF. CDR3 DNA: TGTGCTAGTGGCCCCGGGGCCAGAACAGGGGGCGTTGAGACCCAGTACTTC.

This sequence joins TRBV6-5 and TRBJ2-5; 9 bases fit TRBD1. Trimming took 5 bases from V and 4 from J; bases not matched to a gene: 2. Per germline, CDR1 MNHEY and CDR2 SVGAGI. This CDR3 is built from 13 residues. The CDR3 spells CASSRTGVETQYF. As DNA, the CDR3 is TGTGCCAGCAGTCGGACAGGGGTAGAGACCCAGTACTTC.

The chain combines TRBV10-3 with TRBJ1-1; 8 positions agree with TRBD1. Germline V CDR1 and CDR2: ENHRY, SYGVKD. The CDR3 loop spans 12 amino acids. With 6 bases clipped from V and 11 bases from J, the junction kept 8 bases outside the gene matches. CDR3 sequence: CAIRGTGLRAFF. CDR3 coding DNA: TGTGCCATCAGGGGGACAGGCTTGAGGGCTTTCTTT.

The chain joins TRBV18 to TRBJ2-7, with D perhaps matching TRBD1 (6 bases). The V gene's germline CDR1 is KGHSH and CDR2 LQKENI. The CDR3 covers 16 residues. The V end lost 6 bases, the J end lost 9 bases, and 27 bases lay between the germline ends. CDR3 region: CASSGTGTTRISGQYF. The CDR3 DNA is TGTGCCAGCTCGGGGACCGGGACAACTAGAATAAGTGGGCAGTACTTC. The full variable domain, in which reference TRBV18 and TRBJ2-7 provide the parts outside the CDR3, is NAGVMQNPRHLVRRRGQEARLRCSPMKGHSHVYWYRQLPEEGLKFMVYLQKENIIDESGMPKERFSAEFPKEGPSILRIQQVVRGDSAAYFCASSGTGTTRISGQYFGPGTRLTVT.

This clone was seen just once. The genes are TRBV27 and TRBJ2-7; D is unclear. The CDR3 loop spans 16 amino acids. Germline V gene data show CDR1 as MNHEY and CDR2 as SMNVEV (reference sequence). Trimming removed 5 bases from V and 2 bases from J, with 19 bases in between. The CDR3 sequence: CASSPPGRHFAYEQYF. CDR3 bases: TGTGCCAGCAGTCCCCCCGGCAGACATTTCGCCTACGAGCAGTACTTC.

For this clone: Other DNA sequences of this sample code for an identical CDR3. J is TRBJ1-1 and V is TRBV7-9, with D hard to call. Germline-derived CDR1 and CDR2 are SEHNR and FQNEAQ (reference sequence). The V gene lost 3 bases and the J gene lost 5 bases, with 7 bases spanning the gap. This CDR3 comprises 12 residues. As DNA, the CDR3 is TGTGCCAGCAGCTTCCCCCTGACTGAAGCTTTCTTT. Its protein product is CASSFPLTEAFF.

The chain has TRBV9 and TRBJ1-6; no definite D call. The CDR3 sequence is 16 residues long. Per germline, CDR1 SGDLS and CDR2 YYNGEE. V was pared by 2 bases and J by 7 bases, with 16 bases between. The CDR3 sequence is CASSVTWGKENSPLHF. CDR3 in DNA: TGTGCCAGCAGCGTCACTTGGGGAAAAGAGAATTCACCCCTCCACTTT.

This chain uses TRBV19 with TRBJ1-2, with TRBD1 as a possible D gene (6 bases). The CDR3 has 13 amino acids. Germline loops: CDR1 LNHDA, CDR2 SQIVND (reference sequence). Trimming removed 3 bases at V and 4 bases at J, with 9 bases between. This chain's CDR3 is CASSINRAYGYTF. The CDR3 coding sequence is TGTGCCAGTAGTATCAACAGGGCCTATGGCTACACCTTC.

V and J are TRBV19 and TRBJ1-2; 10 bases match TRBD1. Germline V gene data show CDR1 as LNHDA and CDR2 as SQIVND (reference sequence). CDR3 size: 15 residues. V dropped 9 bases and J dropped 7; count of bases not matched to a gene: 14. CDR3 residues: CASRDRGEGGAGYTF. CDR3 sequence (DNA): TGTGCCAGCCGGGACAGGGGCGAGGGTGGTGCTGGCTACACCTTC.

This rearrangement joins TRBV7-2 to TRBJ2-7; D remains unclear. Germline CDR1 SGHTA, CDR2 FQGNSA. There are 15 residues in the CDR3. V was shortened by 0 bases and J by 1 base, with 10 bases between the two germline ends. The CDR3 loop reads CASSLASLPSYEQYF. CDR3 nucleotide sequence: TGTGCCAGCAGCTTAGCAAGTCTGCCGTCCTACGAGCAGTACTTC.

The J gene is TRBJ1-6, the V gene TRBV27, with TRBD1 as a possible D gene (5 bases). The V gene lost 6 bases and the J gene lost 8 bases, with 26 bases spanning the gap. The V gene's germline CDR1 is MNHEY and CDR2 SMNVEV (reference sequence). This CDR3 has 18 amino acids. This CDR3 reads CASSLRGRLLEWDSPLHF. Written as DNA, the CDR3 is TGTGCCAGCAGCCTGAGGGGCCGCCTTCTCGAATGGGATTCACCCCTCCACTTT.

This clone was seen a handful of times. V and J are TRBV6-5 and TRBJ2-1, with a weak D call TRBD1 (6 bases). The CDR3 sequence is 12 residues long. In germline, CDR1 is MNHEY, CDR2 SVGAGI. Trimming left V 6 bases short and J 8 bases short, with 11 bases between. The CDR3 sequence: CASSSGVDEQFF. Written as DNA, the CDR3 is TGTGCCAGCAGCTCAGGGGTTGATGAGCAGTTCTTC.

This chain links TRBV9 with TRBJ1-2; D is undetermined. V lost 4 bases, J lost 7 bases, and 17 bases lay in between. The CDR3 length is 14 residues. Looked up from germline, CDR1 is SGDLS and CDR2 is YYNGEE. Here the CDR3 reads CASSISSNMVGYTF. In DNA form, the CDR3 reads TGTGCCAGCAGCATCAGTTCGAATATGGTTGGCTACACCTTC.

J is TRBJ1-2 and V is TRBV2; possible D gene TRBD1, 5 bases. The germline V gene has CDR1 SNHLY and CDR2 FYNNEI. The CDR3 contains 16 residues. Trimming shortened V by 6 bases and J by 6 bases, and 23 bases separated the two germline ends. CDR3 bases: TGTGCCAGCAGACTCGACAGTCTAAGCGTCAACCATGGCTACACCTTC. Translation gives CASRLDSLSVNHGYTF.

The V and J genes are TRBV11-2 and TRBJ2-7; tentative D call: TRBD1 (5 bases). Germline values: CDR1 SGHAT, CDR2 FQNNGV. CDR3 length: 18 residues. The germline V and J ends were trimmed by 1 base and 4 bases, with 23 bases remaining between them. In nucleotides, the CDR3 is TGTGCCAGCAGCTTAGGCCAGGGTCCACCCATTCCCCTGTACGAGCAGTACTTC. Translating gives CASSLGQGPPIPLYEQYF. Complete variable domain (other parts from reference TRBV11-2 and TRBJ2-7): EAGVAQSPRYKIIEKRQSVAFWCNPISGHATLYWYQQILGQGPKLLIQFQNNGVVDDSQLPKDRFSAERLKGVDSTLKIQPAKLEDSAVYLCASSLGQGPPIPLYEQYFGPGTRLTVT.

The genes are TRBV5-8 and TRBJ1-1, with unresolved D. This CDR3 is built from 15 residues. The germline CDR1 and CDR2 sequences are SGHTS and YDEGEE. Trimming removed 3 bases from V and 3 bases from J, with 15 bases in between. As DNA, the CDR3 is TGTGCCAGCAGCTGGAGGTGGGGAAGGGACACTGAAGCTTTCTTT. It encodes CASSWRWGRDTEAFF.